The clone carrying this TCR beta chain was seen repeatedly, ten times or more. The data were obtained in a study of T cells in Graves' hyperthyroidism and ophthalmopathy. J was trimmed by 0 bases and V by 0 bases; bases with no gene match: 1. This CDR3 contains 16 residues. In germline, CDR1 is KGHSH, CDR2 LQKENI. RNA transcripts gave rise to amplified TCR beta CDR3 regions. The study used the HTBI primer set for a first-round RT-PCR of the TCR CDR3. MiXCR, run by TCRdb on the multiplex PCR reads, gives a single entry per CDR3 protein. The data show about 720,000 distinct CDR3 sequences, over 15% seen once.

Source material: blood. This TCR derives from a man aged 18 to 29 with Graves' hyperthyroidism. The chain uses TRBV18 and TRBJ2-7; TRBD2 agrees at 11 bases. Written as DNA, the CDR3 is TGTGCCAGCTCACCACCCGGGACTAGCGGCTCCTACGAGCAGTACTTC. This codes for CASSPPGTSGSYEQYF.